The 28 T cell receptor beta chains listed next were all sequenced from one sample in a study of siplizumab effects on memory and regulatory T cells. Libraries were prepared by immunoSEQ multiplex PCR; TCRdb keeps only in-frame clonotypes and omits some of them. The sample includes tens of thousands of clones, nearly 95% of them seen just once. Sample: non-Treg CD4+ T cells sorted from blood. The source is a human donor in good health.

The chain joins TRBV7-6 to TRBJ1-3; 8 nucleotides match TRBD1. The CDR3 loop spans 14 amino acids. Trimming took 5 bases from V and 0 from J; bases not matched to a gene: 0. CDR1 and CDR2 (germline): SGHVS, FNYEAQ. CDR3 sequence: CASSGQGSGNTIYF. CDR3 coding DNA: TGTGCCAGCAGCGGACAGGGCTCTGGAAACACCATATATTTT.

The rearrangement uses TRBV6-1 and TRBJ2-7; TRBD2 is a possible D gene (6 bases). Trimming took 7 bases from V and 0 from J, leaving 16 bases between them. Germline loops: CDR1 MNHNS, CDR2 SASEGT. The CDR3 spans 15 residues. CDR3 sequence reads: CASNRGASVSYEQYF. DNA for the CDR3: TGTGCCAGCAATCGCGGGGCTAGCGTCTCCTACGAGCAGTACTTC.

The CDR3 DNA sequence: TGTGCCAGTAGCCCCACAGCCGGGGCAAGGACCTTC. As protein: CASSPTAGARTF. The rearrangement joins TRBV19 to TRBJ1-2; weak D call: TRBD1 (5 bases). The CDR3 totals 12 residues. The germline gives CDR1 LNHDA, CDR2 SQIVND (reference sequence). Between the trimmed V and J ends, which lost 6 bases and 14 bases, there was a span of 19 bases. Drawing the rest from reference TRBV19 and TRBJ1-2, the complete variable domain is DGGITQSPKYLFRKEGQNVTLSCEQNLNHDAMYWYRQDPGQGLRLIYYSQIVNDFQKGDIAEGYSVSREKKESFPLTVTSAQKNPTAFYLCASSPTAGARTFGSGTRLTVV.

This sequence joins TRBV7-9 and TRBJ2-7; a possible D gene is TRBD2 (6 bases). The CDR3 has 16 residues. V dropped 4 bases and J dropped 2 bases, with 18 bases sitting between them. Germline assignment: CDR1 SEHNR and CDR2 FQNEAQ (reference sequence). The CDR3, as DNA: TGTGCCAGCAGCTGGAGGGGAAAGGGGATCCCCTACGAGCAGTACTTC. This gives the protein CASSWRGKGIPYEQYF.

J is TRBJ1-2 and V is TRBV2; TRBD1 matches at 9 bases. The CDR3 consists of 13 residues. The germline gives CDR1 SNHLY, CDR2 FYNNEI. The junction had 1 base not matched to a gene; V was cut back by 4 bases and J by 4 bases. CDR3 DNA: TGTGCCAGCAGTGGGACAGGGGTCTATGGCTACACCTTC. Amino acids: CASSGTGVYGYTF.

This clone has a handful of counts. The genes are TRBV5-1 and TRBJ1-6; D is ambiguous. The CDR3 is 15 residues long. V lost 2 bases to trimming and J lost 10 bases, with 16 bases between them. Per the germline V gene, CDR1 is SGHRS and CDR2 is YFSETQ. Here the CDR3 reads CASSLSGSSDSPLHF. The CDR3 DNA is TGCGCCAGCAGCTTATCAGGATCGAGCGACTCACCCCTCCACTTT.

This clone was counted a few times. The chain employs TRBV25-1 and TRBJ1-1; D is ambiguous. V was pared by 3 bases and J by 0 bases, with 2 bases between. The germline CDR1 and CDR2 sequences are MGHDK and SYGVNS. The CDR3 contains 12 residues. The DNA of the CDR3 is TGTGCCAGCAGTGACTTGAACACTGAAGCTTTCTTT. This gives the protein CASSDLNTEAFF.

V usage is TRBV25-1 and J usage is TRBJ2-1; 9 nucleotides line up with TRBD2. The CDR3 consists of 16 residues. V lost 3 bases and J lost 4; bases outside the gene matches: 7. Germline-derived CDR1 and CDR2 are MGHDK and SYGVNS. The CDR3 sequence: CASSDSSGNRYNEQFF. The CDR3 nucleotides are TGTGCCAGCAGTGATTCTAGCGGGAACCGGTACAATGAGCAGTTCTTC.

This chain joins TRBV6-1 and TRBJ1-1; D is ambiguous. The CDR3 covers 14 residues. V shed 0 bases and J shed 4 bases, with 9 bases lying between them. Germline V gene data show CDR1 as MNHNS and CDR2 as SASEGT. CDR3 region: CASSEAGPSTEAFF. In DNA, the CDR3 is TGTGCCAGCAGTGAAGCCGGGCCGAGCACTGAAGCTTTCTTT.

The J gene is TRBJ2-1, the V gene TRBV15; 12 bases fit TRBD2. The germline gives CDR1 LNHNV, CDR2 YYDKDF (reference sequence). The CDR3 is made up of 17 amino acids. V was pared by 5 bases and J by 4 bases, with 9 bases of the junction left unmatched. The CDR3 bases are TGTGCCACCAGCCCAAGACAGGGACTAGCGGGTTACAATGAGCAGTTCTTC. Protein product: CATSPRQGLAGYNEQFF.

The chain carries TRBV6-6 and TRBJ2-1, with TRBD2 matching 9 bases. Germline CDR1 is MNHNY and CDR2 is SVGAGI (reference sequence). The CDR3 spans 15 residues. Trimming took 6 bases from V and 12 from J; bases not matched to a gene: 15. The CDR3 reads CASRPLAGQTRGQFF. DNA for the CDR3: TGTGCCAGCAGACCACTAGCGGGTCAAACTCGGGGGCAGTTCTTC.

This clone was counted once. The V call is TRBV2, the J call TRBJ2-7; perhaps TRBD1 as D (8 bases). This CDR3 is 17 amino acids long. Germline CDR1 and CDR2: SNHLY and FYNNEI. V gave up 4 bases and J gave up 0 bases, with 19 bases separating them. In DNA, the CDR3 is TGTGCCAGCAGTGTTAAGCGGGGACAGGCCCTCTCCTACGAGCAGTACTTC. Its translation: CASSVKRGQALSYEQYF.

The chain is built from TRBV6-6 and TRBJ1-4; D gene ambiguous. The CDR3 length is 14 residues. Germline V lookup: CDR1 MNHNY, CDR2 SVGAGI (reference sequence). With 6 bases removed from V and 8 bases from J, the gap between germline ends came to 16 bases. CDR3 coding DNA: TGTGCCAGCAGCCACGGGATCCGAGAGGAAAAACTGTTTTTT. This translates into CASSHGIREEKLFF.

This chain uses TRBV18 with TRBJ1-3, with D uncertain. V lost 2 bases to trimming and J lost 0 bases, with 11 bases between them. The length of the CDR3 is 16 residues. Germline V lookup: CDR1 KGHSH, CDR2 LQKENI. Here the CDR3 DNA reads TGTGCCAGCTCACCAAGAGGGTCAAGCTCTGGAAACACCATATATTTT. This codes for CASSPRGSSSGNTIYF.

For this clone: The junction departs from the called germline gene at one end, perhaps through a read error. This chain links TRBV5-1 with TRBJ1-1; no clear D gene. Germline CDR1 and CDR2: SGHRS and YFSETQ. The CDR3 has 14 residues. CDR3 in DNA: TGTGCCAGCAGCTTGGTGCAGTCCCAGACTGAAGCTTTCTTT. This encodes CASSLVQSQTEAFF.

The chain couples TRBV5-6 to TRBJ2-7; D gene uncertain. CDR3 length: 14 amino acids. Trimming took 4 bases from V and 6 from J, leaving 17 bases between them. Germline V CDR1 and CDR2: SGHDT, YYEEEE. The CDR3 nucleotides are TGTGCCAGCAGCCCCCTATTGGTAGGCAGCGAGCAGTACTTC. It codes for CASSPLLVGSEQYF.

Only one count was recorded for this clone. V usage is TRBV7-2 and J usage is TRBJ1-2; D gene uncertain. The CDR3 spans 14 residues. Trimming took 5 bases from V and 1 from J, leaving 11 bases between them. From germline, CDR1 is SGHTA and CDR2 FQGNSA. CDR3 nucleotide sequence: TGTGCCAGCAGCGTTACGGGCGGTAACTATGGCTACACCTTC. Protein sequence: CASSVTGGNYGYTF.

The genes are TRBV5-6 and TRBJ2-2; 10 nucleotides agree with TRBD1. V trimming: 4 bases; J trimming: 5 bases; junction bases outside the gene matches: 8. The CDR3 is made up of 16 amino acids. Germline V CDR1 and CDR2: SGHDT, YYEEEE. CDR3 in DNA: TGTGCCAGCAGCATTGACAGGGGGCGCTGGACCGGGGAGCTGTTTTTT. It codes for CASSIDRGRWTGELFF.

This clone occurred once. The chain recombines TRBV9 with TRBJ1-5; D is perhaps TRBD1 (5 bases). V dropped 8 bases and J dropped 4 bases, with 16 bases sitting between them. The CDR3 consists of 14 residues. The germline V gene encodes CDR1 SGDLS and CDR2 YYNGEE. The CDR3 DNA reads TGTGCCAGTAACTCGGGAGGGGTGAATCAGCCCCAGCATTTT. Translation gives CASNSGGVNQPQHF.

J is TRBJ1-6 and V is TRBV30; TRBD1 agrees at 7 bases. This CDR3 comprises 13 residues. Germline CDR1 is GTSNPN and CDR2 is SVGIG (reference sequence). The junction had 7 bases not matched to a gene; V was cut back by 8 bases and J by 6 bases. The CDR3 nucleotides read TGTGCCGAGGGGGCAGGGTTTAATTCACCCCTCCACTTT. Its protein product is CAEGAGFNSPLHF. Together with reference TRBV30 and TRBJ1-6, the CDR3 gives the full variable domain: SQTIHQWPATLVQPVGSPLSLECTVEGTSNPNLYWYRQAAGRGLQLLFYSVGIGQISSEVPQNLSASRPQDRQFILSSKKLLLSDSGFYLCAEGAGFNSPLHFGNGTRLTVT.

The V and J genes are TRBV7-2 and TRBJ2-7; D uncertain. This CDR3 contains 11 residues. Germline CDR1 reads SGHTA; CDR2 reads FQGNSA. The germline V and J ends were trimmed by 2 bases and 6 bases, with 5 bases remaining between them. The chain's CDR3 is CASSLQTEQYF. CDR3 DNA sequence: TGTGCCAGCAGCTTACAAACCGAGCAGTACTTC.

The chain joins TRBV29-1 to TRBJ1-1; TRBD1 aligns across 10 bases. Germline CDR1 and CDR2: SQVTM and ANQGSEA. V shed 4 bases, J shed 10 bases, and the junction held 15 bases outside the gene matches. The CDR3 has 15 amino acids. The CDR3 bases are TGCAGCGTTGGCGAACAACCCGGGACAGGGGCCGCAGCTTTCTTT. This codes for CSVGEQPGTGAAAFF. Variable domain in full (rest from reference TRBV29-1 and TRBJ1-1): SAVISQKPSRDICQRGTSLTIQCQVDSQVTMMFWYRQQPGQSLTLIATANQGSEATYESGFVIDKFPISRPNLTFSTLTVSNMSPEDSSIYLCSVGEQPGTGAAAFFGQGTRLTVV.

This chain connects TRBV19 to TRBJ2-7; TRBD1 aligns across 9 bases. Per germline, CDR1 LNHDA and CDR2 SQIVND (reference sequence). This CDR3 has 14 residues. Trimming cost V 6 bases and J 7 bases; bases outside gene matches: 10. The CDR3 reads CASSLGQGKGEQYF. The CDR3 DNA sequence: TGTGCCAGTAGCCTGGGACAGGGAAAGGGGGAGCAGTACTTC. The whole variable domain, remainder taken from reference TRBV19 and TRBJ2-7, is DGGITQSPKYLFRKEGQNVTLSCEQNLNHDAMYWYRQDPGQGLRLIYYSQIVNDFQKGDIAEGYSVSREKKESFPLTVTSAQKNPTAFYLCASSLGQGKGEQYFGPGTRLTVT.

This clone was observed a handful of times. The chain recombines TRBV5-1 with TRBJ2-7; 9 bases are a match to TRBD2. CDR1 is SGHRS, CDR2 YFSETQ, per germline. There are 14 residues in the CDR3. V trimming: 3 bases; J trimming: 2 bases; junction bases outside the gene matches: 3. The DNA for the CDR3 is TGCGCCAGCAGCTCTAGCGGGGCGACCTACGAGCAGTACTTC. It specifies CASSSSGATYEQYF.

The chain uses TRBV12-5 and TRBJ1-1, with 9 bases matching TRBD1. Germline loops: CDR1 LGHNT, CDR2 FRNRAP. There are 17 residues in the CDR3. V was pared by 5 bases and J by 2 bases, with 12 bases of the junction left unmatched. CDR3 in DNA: TGTGCTAGTGGTCCGGCCGGGACAGGGTTCGCTAACACTGAAGCTTTCTTT. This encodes CASGPAGTGFANTEAFF.

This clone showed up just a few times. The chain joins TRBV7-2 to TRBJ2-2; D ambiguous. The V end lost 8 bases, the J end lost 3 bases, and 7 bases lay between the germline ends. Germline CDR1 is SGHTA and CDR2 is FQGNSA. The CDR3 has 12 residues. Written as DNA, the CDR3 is TGTGCCAGCGGGCCGTACACCGGGGAGCTGTTTTTT. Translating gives CASGPYTGELFF.

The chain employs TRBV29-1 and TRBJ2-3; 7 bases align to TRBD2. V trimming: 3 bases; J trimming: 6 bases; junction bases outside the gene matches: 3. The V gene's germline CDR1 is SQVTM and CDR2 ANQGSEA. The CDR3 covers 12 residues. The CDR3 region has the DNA TGCAGCGTTGAGGCGGGAGTGGATACGCAGTATTTT. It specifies CSVEAGVDTQYF.

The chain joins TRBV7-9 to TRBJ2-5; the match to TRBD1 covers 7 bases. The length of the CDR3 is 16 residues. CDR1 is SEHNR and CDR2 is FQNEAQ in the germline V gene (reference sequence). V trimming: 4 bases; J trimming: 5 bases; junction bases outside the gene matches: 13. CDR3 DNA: TGTGCCAGCAGCTCCAGAAGGGCAGGGGGTGTGGAGACCCAGTACTTC. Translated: CASSSRRAGGVETQYF.